In this sample, the clone carrying this T cell receptor (beta chain) turned up a few times. What it recognizes is unknown. These data belong to a study of identical twins. There are 13 residues in the CDR3. The J segment lost 4 bases and the V segment lost 6 bases, leaving 2 bases of the junction unmatched. Unique molecular identifiers were in the cDNA, with template-switch universal primer binding. TCRdb called the 5' RACE reads again in MiXCR, with one record for every CDR3 protein. Of about 500,000 distinct CDR3 sequences listed, 14% are singletons. Study-level findings and limits: Fewer insertions characterized abundant cord blood beta clonotypes, whereas memory repertoires showed none. Low generation-probability sequences were in excess among twin-shared out-of-frame alpha sequences. Donors were not followed over many years; analysis was cross-sectional.

These data were also filed under a second study, of yellow fever vaccine responses in identical twins.

Sample: CD4+ T cells sorted from blood. The V and J genes are TRBV12-3 or TRBV12-4 and TRBJ2-5; 10 nucleotides align to TRBD1. This receptor was taken from a woman between 18 and 30 years old in good health. CDR3 region: CASRDRGAETQYF. The CDR3 DNA reads as TGTGCCAGCAGGGACAGGGGGGCAGAGACCCAGTACTTC.